Listed below are T cell receptor beta chains from one sample, sequenced in a study of shared clonotypes between healthy human individuals. Profiling relied on immunoSEQ multiplex PCR, and the TCRdb table lists in-frame clones only, not all of them. The sample includes a few million clones, just under 95% seen only once; the top ten take 0.37%. The specimen was naive CD4+ T cells from PBMCs. These receptors originate from a man aged 18 to 35 in good health. Some clones in this sample may be carry-over from other donors' samples. Both conserved end residues are part of each CDR3. D genes are given only for firm matches.

V gene: TRBV28
D gene: TRBD2
J gene: TRBJ2-3
CDR3 DNA: TGTGCCAGCACCTTGAGGACTAGCGGGAGCTTCTTGAAGTATTTT
CDR3 protein: CASTLRTSGSFLKYF

V gene: TRBV18
D gene: -
J gene: TRBJ1-3
CDR3 DNA: TGTGCCAGCTCACCGGGACTGGACATTCCCTTATATTTT
CDR3 protein: CASSPGLDIPLYF

V gene: TRBV5-4
D gene: TRBD1
J gene: TRBJ2-5
CDR3 DNA: TGTGCCAGCAGCGGCCGGGACAGGGGGCAAGAGACCCAGTACTTC
CDR3 protein: CASSGRDRGQETQYF

V gene: TRBV5-1
D gene: -
J gene: TRBJ2-5
CDR3 DNA: TGCGCCAGCAGCTTGGATGCGGGCAAACAAGAGACCCAGTACTTC
CDR3 protein: CASSLDAGKQETQYF

V gene: TRBV28
D gene: TRBD2
J gene: TRBJ2-2
CDR3 DNA: TGTGCCAGCAGTCCCCGTCTAGCGGGAAACACCGGGGAGCTGTTTTTT
CDR3 protein: CASSPRLAGNTGELFF

V gene: TRBV28
D gene: -
J gene: TRBJ1-5
CDR3 DNA: TGTGCCAGCAGTTGGTCAAACCAGCCCCAGCATTTT
CDR3 protein: CASSWSNQPQHF

V gene: TRBV5-1
D gene: -
J gene: TRBJ2-5
CDR3 DNA: TGCGCCAGCAGCTTGTTTGGGGGGCCGGAGACCCAGTACTTC
CDR3 protein: CASSLFGGPETQYF

V gene: TRBV9
D gene: -
J gene: TRBJ2-7
CDR3 DNA: TGTGCCAGCAGCCCGCGGGACTTGTCCTACGAGCAGTACTTC
CDR3 protein: CASSPRDLSYEQYF

V gene: TRBV6-5
D gene: -
J gene: TRBJ2-5
CDR3 DNA: TGTGCCAGCAGTAACCGACAGGCTCAAGAGACCCAGTACTTC
CDR3 protein: CASSNRQAQETQYF

V gene: TRBV9
D gene: -
J gene: TRBJ1-5
CDR3 DNA: TGTGCCAGCAGCGAAGGGTCCGTGGGCAATCAGCCCCAGCATTTT
CDR3 protein: CASSEGSVGNQPQHF

V gene: TRBV6-5
D gene: -
J gene: TRBJ1-2
CDR3 DNA: TGTGCCAGCAGTTACTCGCAGGGGACGAGTGGCTACACCTTC
CDR3 protein: CASSYSQGTSGYTF

V gene: TRBV2
D gene: -
J gene: TRBJ2-1
CDR3 DNA: TGTGCCAGCACACAGGGACCTACGTACAATGAGCAGTTCTTC
CDR3 protein: CASTQGPTYNEQFF

V gene: TRBV9
D gene: -
J gene: TRBJ2-1
CDR3 DNA: TGTGCCAGCAGCGGAGCGGTTCTCTCCTACAATGAGCAGTTCTTC
CDR3 protein: CASSGAVLSYNEQFF

V gene: TRBV5-1
D gene: TRBD2
J gene: TRBJ2-7
CDR3 DNA: TGCGCCAGCAGCTTCGGACTAGCGGCTTACTCCTACGAGCAGTACTTC
CDR3 protein: CASSFGLAAYSYEQYF

V gene: TRBV19
D gene: -
J gene: TRBJ2-2
CDR3 DNA: TGTGCCAGTACAGTTGGGGAGGGGGCGAGCGGCACCGGGGAGCTGTTTTTT
CDR3 protein: CASTVGEGASGTGELFF

V gene: TRBV5-1
D gene: -
J gene: TRBJ2-5
CDR3 DNA: TGCGCCAGCAGCCCTGAAGGATTCGTTGGGGCGACCCAGTACTTC
CDR3 protein: CASSPEGFVGATQYF

V gene: TRBV7-6
D gene: -
J gene: TRBJ2-3
CDR3 DNA: TGTGCCAGCAGCTTCGCCCTACGTCCTAGACCCACAGATACGCAGTATTTT
CDR3 protein: CASSFALRPRPTDTQYF

V gene: TRBV11-2
D gene: -
J gene: TRBJ2-7
CDR3 DNA: TGTGCCAGCAGCTTAGTATTAGCGGCATCTCACGAGCAGTACTTC
CDR3 protein: CASSLVLAASHEQYF

V gene: TRBV2
D gene: -
J gene: TRBJ2-1
CDR3 DNA: TGTGCCAGCACCGCACAACGGGAAGTTTACAATGAGCAGTTCTTC
CDR3 protein: CASTAQREVYNEQFF

V gene: TRBV14
D gene: -
J gene: TRBJ1-3
CDR3 DNA: TGTGCCAGCAGCCCACAGTCCGGGGCTACATTCTCTGGAAACACCATATATTTT
CDR3 protein: CASSPQSGATFSGNTIYF

V gene: TRBV5-4
D gene: -
J gene: TRBJ2-7
CDR3 DNA: TGTGCCAGCAGCTTGTACGGCACCTACGAGCAGTACTTC
CDR3 protein: CASSLYGTYEQYF

V gene: TRBV7-3
D gene: TRBD1
J gene: TRBJ2-5
CDR3 DNA: TGTGCCAGCAGCTCCACAGGGGGCGGGGAGACCCAGTACTTC
CDR3 protein: CASSSTGGGETQYF